This T cell receptor (beta chain) was profiled in a study of T-cell memory formation after mild COVID-19. Study details: For the most part, TCR clusters were specific to one donor.

The V gene's germline CDR1 is MDHEN and CDR2 SYDVKM. The CDR3 covers 12 residues. The V end lost 7 bases, the J end lost 7 bases, and 13 bases lay between the germline ends. Findings of the study overall: Second-wave clones with a day 37 peak had unconfirmed SARS-CoV-2 specificity. Clones that contracted from day 15 to 85 were balanced CD4/CD8, while later expanders leaned CD4+.

This clonotype was picked up a small number of times. Its specificity is not known. Amplification by 5'RACE using constant-segment primers produced TCR alpha and TCR beta cDNA libraries that carried sample barcodes and UMIs. TCRdb re-derived calls from the 5' RACE reads in MiXCR, one entry per CDR3 protein. The sample yields fewer than 150,000 distinct CDR3 sequences, over 15% seen once. The material sequenced was PBMCs or a T cell subset sorted from them (not recorded which). This TCR derives from a man between 18 and 35 years old who had mild COVID-19 (a few samples of this study predate the infection). Cell type and time point are not known. The chain employs TRBV28 and TRBJ1-1; D possibly corresponds to TRBD1 (5 bases). The CDR3 DNA is TGTGCCAGCAACTCCCGGGACGGTGAAGCTTTCTTT. It encodes CASNSRDGEAFF. The variable domain in full, completed from reference TRBV28 and TRBJ1-1, reads DVKVTQSSRYLVKRTGEKVFLECVQDMDHENMFWYRQDPGLGLRLIYFSYDVKMKEKGDIPEGYSVSREKKERFSLILESASTNQTSMYLCASNSRDGEAFFGQGTRLTVV.